A single sample is the source of the 25 T cell receptor beta chains below, sequenced in a study of blood T cell repertoires in COVID-19. The method was immunoSEQ multiplex PCR; TCRdb's version includes in-frame clones alone and lacks a portion of them. The sample consists of 90,000 to 100,000 clones, approximately 84% of them appearing once. The source material was peripheral blood. The source of these receptors is a woman older than 75 with acute or convalescent COVID-19.

This clone was detected once. The V call is TRBV6-5, the J call TRBJ2-2, with D perhaps matching TRBD2 (5 bases). The CDR3 runs 15 residues. Germline CDR1 and CDR2: MNHEY and SVGAGI. The V and J ends lost 0 bases and 4 bases respectively, with 9 bases between them. CDR3 in DNA: TGTGCCAGCAGTTACTCGAGGGTTGGCACCGGGGAGCTGTTTTTT. It is translated as CASSYSRVGTGELFF.

The chain links TRBV5-1 to TRBJ2-5, with D tentatively TRBD1 (5 bases). The length of the CDR3 is 15 residues. The V end was cut by 2 bases, the J end by 1 base, with 12 bases between. The germline CDR1 and CDR2 sequences are SGHRS and YFSETQ. The CDR3 nucleotides read TGCGCCAGCAGCTTACAGGCTAACACCCAAGAGACCCAGTACTTC. As protein: CASSLQANTQETQYF.

The J gene is TRBJ2-1, the V gene TRBV3-1 (or the pseudogene TRBV3-2); maybe TRBD2 (7 bases). Germline V gene sequence: CDR1 LGHDT, CDR2 YNNKEL (reference sequence). The V end lost 4 bases, the J end lost 6 bases, and 19 bases lay between the germline ends. The CDR3 totals 16 residues. The CDR3 sequence is CASSPSRGALGNEQFF. In DNA, the CDR3 is TGTGCCAGCAGCCCCTCCCGGGGGGCGCTTGGCAATGAGCAGTTCTTC.

The CDR3 sequence: CASSNGGIYTF. The CDR3 nucleotides read TGTGCCAGCAGCAACGGGGGGATCTACACCTTC. The chain carries TRBV5-6 and TRBJ1-2, with D possibly being TRBD1 (5 bases). Germline CDR1 and CDR2: SGHDT and YYEEEE. V lost 4 bases to trimming and J lost 10 bases, with 11 bases between them. The CDR3 runs to 11 residues.

The chain couples TRBV18 to TRBJ1-5; TRBD1 might be the D (5 bases). V lost 4 bases to trimming and J lost 3 bases, with 16 bases between them. Looked up from germline, CDR1 is KGHSH and CDR2 is LQKENI. The CDR3 spans 16 residues. The CDR3 here is CASSRSGQASNQPQHF. The DNA for the CDR3 is TGTGCCAGCTCACGGTCAGGGCAGGCTTCCAATCAGCCCCAGCATTTT.

This rearrangement joins TRBV7-3 to TRBJ2-2; 12 positions match TRBD1. CDR3 size: 18 residues. Per germline, CDR1 SGHTA and CDR2 FQGTGA. The V and J ends lost 3 bases and 5 bases, in that order; junction bases with no gene match: 10. In DNA form, the CDR3 reads TGTGCCAGCAGCTTCCGTCCCGGGACAGGGGGCAGAACCGGGGAGCTGTTTTTT. This sequence encodes CASSFRPGTGGRTGELFF. Variable domain in full (rest from reference TRBV7-3 and TRBJ2-2): GAGVSQTPSNKVTEKGKYVELRCDPISGHTALYWYRQSLGQGPEFLIYFQGTGAADDSGLPNDRFFAVRPEGSVSTLKIQRTERGDSAVYLCASSFRPGTGGRTGELFFGEGSRLTVL.

The gene calls are TRBV28 and TRBJ2-3; TRBD2 matches 7 bases. Germline trimming cut 2 bases from V and 3 bases from J; bases unmatched to any gene: 11. Looked up from germline, CDR1 is MDHEN and CDR2 is SYDVKM. The length of the CDR3 is 17 residues. The CDR3 sequence is CASSLSGVSGGTDTQYF. CDR3 in DNA: TGTGCCAGCAGTTTAAGCGGGGTTTCAGGCGGTACAGATACGCAGTATTTT.

The chain recombines TRBV5-1 with TRBJ2-5; TRBD1 agrees at 8 bases. V was pared by 1 base and J by 2 bases, with 13 bases of the junction left unmatched. Germline CDR1 and CDR2: SGHRS and YFSETQ. The CDR3 covers 18 residues. CDR3 bases: TGCGCCAGCAGCTTGTTTTCCCCACGACAGGGGATGCAAGAGACCCAGTACTTC. Its protein product is CASSLFSPRQGMQETQYF.

V gene TRBV19 combines with J gene TRBJ2-2; TRBD2 aligns across 7 bases. This CDR3 is 17 amino acids long. V trimming: 1 base; J trimming: 6 bases; junction bases outside the gene matches: 11. The germline CDR1 and CDR2 sequences are LNHDA and SQIVND (reference sequence). The CDR3 spells CASSIGVVAGDPGELFF. The CDR3 bases are TGTGCCAGTAGTATAGGGGTTGTTGCGGGGGACCCCGGGGAGCTGTTTTTT.

The chain uses TRBV9 and TRBJ1-3, with D perhaps TRBD1 (6 bases). The V end was cut by 4 bases, the J end by 7 bases, with 15 bases between. CDR3 length equals 14 residues. Germline lookup yields CDR1 SGDLS and CDR2 YYNGEE. In DNA, the CDR3 is TGTGCCAGCAGCCCCTCGGGGACAACGAACACCATATATTTT. Its protein is CASSPSGTTNTIYF.

This clone showed up just a few times. The CDR3 is CASSRQGNYGYTF. The CDR3 DNA reads as TGTGCCAGCAGCCGACAGGGAAACTATGGCTACACCTTC. The chain joins TRBV6-5 to TRBJ1-2, with TRBD1 matching over 7 bases. V shed 6 bases and J 2 bases; nucleotides not matched to a gene: 3. This CDR3 has 13 residues. In germline, CDR1 is MNHEY, CDR2 SVGAGI.

This chain links TRBV18 with TRBJ1-2; D may be TRBD1 (5 bases). V was pared by 4 bases and J by 5 bases, with 20 bases between. Germline CDR1 is KGHSH and CDR2 is LQKENI. The length of the CDR3 is 16 residues. The chain's CDR3 is CASSRTDLDSEYGYTF. The CDR3 DNA follows: TGTGCCAGCTCACGAACCGATCTCGACAGCGAGTATGGCTACACCTTC. Variable domain in full (rest from reference TRBV18 and TRBJ1-2): NAGVMQNPRHLVRRRGQEARLRCSPMKGHSHVYWYRQLPEEGLKFMVYLQKENIIDESGMPKERFSAEFPKEGPSILRIQQVVRGDSAAYFCASSRTDLDSEYGYTFGSGTRLTVV.

This sequence joins TRBV6-2 or TRBV6-3 and TRBJ2-3; TRBD2 agrees at 7 bases. This CDR3 comprises 15 residues. CDR1 MNHEY and CDR2 SVGEGT come from the germline V gene. The V and J ends lost 2 bases and 0 bases, in that order; junction bases with no gene match: 2. The chain's CDR3 is CASSYTAGSTDTQYF. The CDR3 region has the DNA TGTGCCAGCAGTTACACAGCGGGGAGCACAGATACGCAGTATTTT.

This sequence joins TRBV6-2 or TRBV6-3 and TRBJ1-5; D is unresolved. Germline CDR1 and CDR2: MNHEY and SVGEGT. The CDR3 loop spans 13 amino acids. V shed 3 bases and J shed 3 bases, with 6 bases lying between them. The CDR3: CASSYPLNQPQHF. In DNA, the CDR3 is TGTGCCAGCAGTTATCCACTCAATCAGCCCCAGCATTTT.

DNA for the CDR3: TGTGCCAGCAGGAGGACTAGCGGGGGGGCGAACACCGGGGAGCTGTTTTTT. It specifies CASRRTSGGANTGELFF. V is TRBV2 and J is TRBJ2-2; 15 bases fit TRBD2. The V gene's germline CDR1 is SNHLY and CDR2 FYNNEI. J lost 0 bases, V lost 6 bases, and 2 bases had no gene match. CDR3 length: 17 residues.

The rearrangement links TRBV5-1 to TRBJ2-7, with TRBD1 matching 10 bases. The germline CDR1 and CDR2 sequences are SGHRS and YFSETQ. Losses at the gene ends were 6 bases for V and 5 bases for J; bases not matched to a gene: 8. The CDR3 consists of 14 residues. CDR3 amino acids: CASTPGGTGDEQYF. The CDR3 DNA reads as TGCGCCAGCACCCCCGGCGGGACAGGGGACGAGCAGTACTTC.

The V call is TRBV7-8, the J call TRBJ1-1; a possible D gene is TRBD1 (5 bases). Germline V gene sequence: CDR1 SGHVS, CDR2 FQNEAQ. The germline V and J ends were trimmed by 6 bases and 8 bases, with 16 bases remaining between them. The CDR3 length is 13 residues. The CDR3: CASSSGPWTEAFF. The CDR3 DNA reads as TGTGCCAGCAGTTCGGGCCCATGGACAGAAGCTTTCTTT.

This clone has ten or more counts. At one of its ends the junction is not consistent with the germline gene, which may arise from a read error. The genes are TRBV20-1 and TRBJ1-2; a possible D gene is TRBD1 (6 bases). Germline V CDR1 and CDR2: DFQATT, SNEGSKA (reference sequence). The CDR3 runs to 9 residues. CDR3 nucleotides: TGTCGGGGGGCGTATGGCTACACCTTC. It specifies CRGAYGYTF.

The V gene is TRBV7-2, the J gene TRBJ1-1; D gene ambiguous. V lost 5 bases to trimming and J lost 7 bases, with 8 bases between them. The germline CDR1 and CDR2 sequences are SGHTA and FQGNSA. The CDR3 spans 11 residues. CDR3 sequence (DNA): TGTGCCAGCAGCCTTACACGTGAAGCTTTCTTT. Translating gives CASSLTREAFF.

This clone was detected only once. V usage is TRBV24-1 and J usage is TRBJ2-5; D might be TRBD2 (6 bases). From germline, CDR1 is KGHDR and CDR2 SFDVKD. V was cut by 3 bases and J by 4 bases, with 14 bases left in between. The CDR3 sequence is 15 residues long. The CDR3 here is CATSDATRGGETQYF. The DNA of the CDR3 is TGTGCCACCAGTGATGCAACTCGGGGAGGAGAGACCCAGTACTTC.

The genes are TRBV5-1 and TRBJ2-5; D gene uncertain. The germline V and J ends were trimmed by 5 bases and 3 bases, with 14 bases remaining between them. The length of the CDR3 is 14 residues. The germline V gene encodes CDR1 SGHRS and CDR2 YFSETQ. The CDR3 spells CASRALVTKETQYF. In DNA, the CDR3 is TGCGCCAGCAGAGCGCTAGTAACTAAAGAGACCCAGTACTTC.

This clone appeared a single time. This rearrangement joins TRBV29-1 to TRBJ1-1; 10 bases are a match to TRBD1. Germline V gene lookup returns CDR1 SQVTM and CDR2 ANQGSEA. This CDR3 has 15 amino acids. V was clipped by 1 base and J by 1 base; unmatched bases: 3. The CDR3 loop is CSVEGWTGGNTEAFF. The CDR3 DNA sequence: TGCAGCGTTGAAGGTTGGACAGGGGGGAACACTGAAGCTTTCTTT.

J is TRBJ1-4 and V is TRBV2; D gene unclear. CDR1 is SNHLY and CDR2 is FYNNEI in the germline V gene. V lost 3 bases, J lost 7 bases, and 6 bases lay in between. This CDR3 is 12 amino acids long. The CDR3 here is CASSDPVEKLFF. The CDR3 nucleotides are TGTGCCAGCAGTGATCCCGTTGAAAAACTGTTTTTT.

This chain uses TRBV6-2 or TRBV6-3 with TRBJ2-5, with D uncertain. V lost 0 bases, J lost 5 bases, and 4 bases lay in between. The CDR3 spans 12 residues. Germline V CDR1 and CDR2: MNHEY, SVGEGT. This chain's CDR3 is CASSYSAETQYF. The CDR3 DNA sequence: TGTGCCAGCAGTTACTCCGCGGAGACCCAGTACTTC.

The DNA for the CDR3 is TGTGCCAGCAGCCCCGGGGTAGATACGCAGTATTTT. It yields the protein CASSPGVDTQYF. J is TRBJ2-3 and V is TRBV7-9; D perhaps matches TRBD2 (5 bases). V lost 5 bases, J lost 5 bases, and 8 bases lay in between. CDR1 and CDR2 (germline): SEHNR, FQNEAQ (reference sequence). The CDR3 totals 12 residues.